The 13 T cell receptor beta chains listed next were all sequenced from one sample in a study of glioma-infiltrating T cells (dated by TCRdb to 2016 to 2017). For sequencing, an Illumina MiSeq was employed. The iRepertoire nested amplicon-rescue multiplex PCR (arm-PCR) platform was used to amplify TCR alpha and beta CDR3 regions from RNA. Through fastp at Q25 and MiXCR, TCRdb rebuilt clones from the public reads, retaining in-frame beta chains. Identical CDR3 protein sequences are pooled into one entry, listed with their most common genes and DNA. This sample is represented by about 380,000 distinct CDR3 sequences; 41% of them were singletons. The top ten constitute 12% of the sample. The sample was glioma tissue, nonneoplastic brain tissue, or PBMCs (not recorded which). The source of these receptors is a human donor with low-grade glioma or glioblastoma, undergoing nonglioma brain surgery, or in good health (not recorded which).

Concerning this clonotype: Relative to the germline gene, one junction end is altered; a read error may explain this. V and J are TRBV7-3 and TRBJ2-1; D is unresolved. Germline values: CDR1 SGHTA, CDR2 FQGTGA. CDR3 length: 16 amino acids. CDR3 sequence reads: CASSLRRSFSHNEQFF. The CDR3 DNA reads as TGTGCCAGCAGCTTAAGAAGGTCCTTCTCCCACAATGAGCAGTTCTTC. Looking up the rest from reference TRBV7-3 and TRBJ2-1 gives the full variable domain: GAGVSQTPSNKVTEKGKYVELRCDPISGHTALYWYRQSLGQGPEFLIYFQGTGAADDSGLPNDRFFAVRPEGSVSTLKIQRTERGDSAVYLCASSLRRSFSHNEQFFGPGTRLTVL.

This chain joins TRBV7-9 and TRBJ2-5, with TRBD2 matching over 12 bases. V dropped 3 bases and J dropped 11; count of bases not matched to a gene: 7. Germline lookup yields CDR1 SEHNR and CDR2 FQNEAQ (reference sequence). The CDR3 is made up of 14 amino acids. The CDR3 nucleotides are TGTGCCAGCAGCTTGACTAGCGGGAGTGGTGAGCAGTACTTC. This translates into CASSLTSGSGEQYF.

The genes are TRBV7-2 and TRBJ1-1; D is ambiguous. The germline V gene has CDR1 SGHTA and CDR2 FQGNSA. The CDR3 has 13 amino acids. The germline V and J ends were trimmed by 4 bases and 8 bases, with 14 bases remaining between them. In nucleotides, the CDR3 is TGTGCCAGCAGCTCTAGAGAGGGCAGGGAAGCTTTCTTT. Translation gives CASSSREGREAFF.

This clonotype has ten or more counts. The gene calls are TRBV20-1 and TRBJ1-5, with 8 positions matching TRBD1. The J segment lost 7 bases and the V segment lost 3 bases, leaving 8 bases of the junction unmatched. The germline gives CDR1 DFQATT, CDR2 SNEGSKA (reference sequence). This CDR3 is 14 amino acids long. The CDR3 loop reads CSASRTGWEQPQHF. The CDR3 nucleotides read TGCAGTGCTAGCAGGACAGGGTGGGAACAGCCCCAGCATTTT.

V usage is TRBV12-3 or TRBV12-4 and J usage is TRBJ2-5; D is ambiguous. CDR3 length equals 16 residues. With 4 bases removed from V and 1 base from J, the gap between germline ends came to 16 bases. CDR3 bases: TGTGCCAGCAGTTCCACCCCCCGGACGTTCCAAGAGACCCAGTACTTC. This encodes CASSSTPRTFQETQYF.

This clonotype was recorded a few times. This chain links TRBV20-1 with TRBJ1-3; D is uncertain. The V and J ends lost 2 bases and 1 base respectively, with 15 bases between them. Per germline, CDR1 DFQATT and CDR2 SNEGSKA (reference sequence). This CDR3 contains 16 residues. Written as DNA, the CDR3 is TGCAGTGCTAGAAATAGGGAGGTCCTTTCTGGAAACACCATATATTTT. Protein sequence: CSARNREVLSGNTIYF.

The J gene is TRBJ2-1, the V gene TRBV27, with 8 bases identical to TRBD2. Germline CDR1 reads MNHEY; CDR2 reads SMNVEV (reference sequence). J gave up 7 bases and V 8 bases, and 13 bases lay outside the gene matches. The CDR3 covers 15 residues. CDR3 bases: TGTGCCAGCGGTATTCACGGGGGGGGCGCGAATGAGCAGTTCTTC. As protein: CASGIHGGGANEQFF.

This clonotype turned up a few times. This rearrangement joins TRBV7-9 to TRBJ2-7; 7 nucleotides agree with TRBD1. CDR1 is SEHNR, CDR2 FQNEAQ, per germline (reference sequence). The V gene end was trimmed by 7 bases and the J gene end by 0 bases; junction bases not matched to a gene: 6. CDR3 length equals 14 residues. The CDR3 DNA follows: TGTGCCAGCACCGCGACAGGGAGCTCCTACGAGCAGTACTTC. Its translation: CASTATGSSYEQYF.

This clonotype was counted ten times or more. The genes are TRBV6-1 and TRBJ2-2, with D perhaps TRBD1 (5 bases). In germline, CDR1 is MNHNS, CDR2 SASEGT. Trimming cost V 4 bases and J 0 bases, with 9 bases left between them. CDR3 length equals 15 residues. As DNA, the CDR3 is TGTGCCAGCAGTGTCAGGGTTACGAACACCGGGGAGCTGTTTTTT. It is translated as CASSVRVTNTGELFF.

In regard to this clonotype: Possible read error: a much larger clone is one base away. The conserved phenylalanine or tryptophan normally closing the CDR3 is absent here, so this likely arose from a read error. The chain recombines TRBV6-5 with TRBJ2-7; D not resolved. The V gene lost 0 bases and the J gene lost 4 bases, with 13 bases spanning the gap. CDR3 length: 15 residues. Germline V lookup: CDR1 MNHEY, CDR2 SVGAGI. The CDR3 spells CASSYSGIPAYEQYL. For the CDR3, the DNA is TGTGCCAGCAGTTACTCGGGCATCCCCGCGTACGAGCAGTACCTC.

This clonotype has only a few counts. The CDR3 spells CASSYSMRPTGHVTPWDEQYF. CDR3 nucleotides: TGTGCCAGCAGTTACTCGATGAGACCAACAGGCCACGTCACTCCTTGGGACGAGCAGTACTTC. The chain has TRBV6-2 or TRBV6-3 and TRBJ2-7, with D perhaps TRBD1 (5 bases). V gave up 0 bases and J gave up 5 bases, with 32 bases separating them. The CDR3 spans 21 residues. Germline CDR1 is MNHEY and CDR2 is SVGEGT.

There are a few counts of this clonotype. The V call is TRBV28, the J call TRBJ1-2, with no clear D. Between the trimmed V and J ends, which lost 3 bases and 5 bases, there was a span of 10 bases. Per the germline V gene, CDR1 is MDHEN and CDR2 is SYDVKM. The CDR3 runs to 13 residues. The DNA for the CDR3 is TGTGCCAGCAGTTTGCAGGCAACTTATGGCTACACCTTC. Protein: CASSLQATYGYTF.

The rearrangement joins TRBV4-2 to TRBJ2-2; 12 nucleotides agree with TRBD2. After removal of 8 bases from V and 0 bases from J, the junction contained 7 bases not matched to a gene. The CDR3 extends over 17 amino acids. Germline loops: CDR1 LGHNA, CDR2 YNFKEQ. CDR3 nucleotide sequence: TGTGCCAGCTCCCGGACTAGCGGGAAAACGAACACCGGGGAGCTGTTTTTT. Protein sequence: CASSRTSGKTNTGELFF.